This TCR beta chain was identified in a study of blood T cell repertoires in COVID-19. Trimming took 4 bases from V and 2 from J, leaving 14 bases between them. This CDR3 spans 15 amino acids. CDR1 and CDR2 from the germline V gene are MNHEY and SMNVEV (reference sequence). Only in-frame clones appear in the TCRdb table, and some are missing; sequencing was by immunoSEQ multiplex PCR. Among around 30,000 clones, less than 85% were seen once, and the ten largest hold 40% to 50%. The specimen sequenced was peripheral blood. The rearrangement joins TRBV27 to TRBJ1-2, with D perhaps matching TRBD1 (6 bases). This TCR was recovered from a woman older than 75 with acute or convalescent COVID-19. CDR3 protein: CASSYLDRKNYGYTF. The CDR3 DNA reads as TGTGCCAGCAGTTACTTGGACAGAAAGAACTATGGCTACACCTTC.